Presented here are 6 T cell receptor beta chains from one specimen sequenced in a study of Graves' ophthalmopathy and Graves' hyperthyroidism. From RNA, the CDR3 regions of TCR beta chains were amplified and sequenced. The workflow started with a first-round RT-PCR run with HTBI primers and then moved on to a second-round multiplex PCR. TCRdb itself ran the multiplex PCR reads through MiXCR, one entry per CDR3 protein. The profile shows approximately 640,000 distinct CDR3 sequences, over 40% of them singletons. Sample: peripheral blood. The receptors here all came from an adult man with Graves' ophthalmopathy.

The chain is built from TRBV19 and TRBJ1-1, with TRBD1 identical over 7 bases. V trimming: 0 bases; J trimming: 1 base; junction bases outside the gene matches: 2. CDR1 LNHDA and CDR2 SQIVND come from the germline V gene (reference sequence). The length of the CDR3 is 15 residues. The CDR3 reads CASSIDYRGNTEAFF. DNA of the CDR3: TGTGCCAGTAGTATAGACTACAGGGGGAACACTGAAGCTTTCTTT.

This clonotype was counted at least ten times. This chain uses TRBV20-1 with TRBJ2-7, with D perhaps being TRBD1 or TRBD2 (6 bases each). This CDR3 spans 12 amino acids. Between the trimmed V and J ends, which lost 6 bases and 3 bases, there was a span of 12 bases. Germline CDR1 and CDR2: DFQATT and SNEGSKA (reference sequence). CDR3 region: CSAARGGYEQYF. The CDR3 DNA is TGCAGTGCGGCCAGGGGAGGCTACGAGCAGTACTTC.

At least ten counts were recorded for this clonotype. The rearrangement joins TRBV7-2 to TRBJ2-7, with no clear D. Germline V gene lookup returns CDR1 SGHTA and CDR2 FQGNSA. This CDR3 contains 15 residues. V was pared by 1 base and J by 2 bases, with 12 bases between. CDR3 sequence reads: CASSLVESPPYEQYF. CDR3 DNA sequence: TGTGCCAGCAGCTTAGTCGAATCTCCCCCCTACGAGCAGTACTTC.

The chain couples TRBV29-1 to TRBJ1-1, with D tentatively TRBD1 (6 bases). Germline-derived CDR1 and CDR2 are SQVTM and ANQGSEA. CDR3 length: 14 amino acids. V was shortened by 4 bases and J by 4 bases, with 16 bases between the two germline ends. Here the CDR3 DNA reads TGCAGCGTTGGGGCGTACCTCAGGGGCACTGAAGCTTTCTTT. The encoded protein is CSVGAYLRGTEAFF.

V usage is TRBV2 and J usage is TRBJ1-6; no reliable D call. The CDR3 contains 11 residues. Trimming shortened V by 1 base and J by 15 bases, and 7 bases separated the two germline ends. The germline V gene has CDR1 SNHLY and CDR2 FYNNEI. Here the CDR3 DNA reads TGTGCCAGCAGTGAAGGAAAACACCTCCACTTT. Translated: CASSEGKHLHF.

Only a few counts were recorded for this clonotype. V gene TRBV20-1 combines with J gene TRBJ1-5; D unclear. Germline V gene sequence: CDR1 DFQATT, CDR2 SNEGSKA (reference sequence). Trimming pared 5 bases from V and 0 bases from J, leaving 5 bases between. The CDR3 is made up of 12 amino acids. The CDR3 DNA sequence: TGCAGTGCTCAGAATAGCAATCAGCCCCAGCATTTT. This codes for CSAQNSNQPQHF.